This is a list of T cell receptor beta chains from one sample in a study of blood T cell repertoires in COVID-19. Generated by immunoSEQ multiplex PCR, the TCRdb table keeps only in-frame clones and is missing some. The data show under 200,000 clones, 75% to 90% seen once. The specimen sequenced was peripheral blood. These receptors all stem from a woman of 80 years or more with active or convalescent COVID-19. Both conserved end residues are part of each CDR3. A D gene is named only where the DNA matches it firmly. Rows may omit the clone size; those that give it use once, few, many or a size class.

V gene: TRBV5-1
D gene: -
J gene: TRBJ1-6
clone size: -
CDR3 DNA: TGCGCCAGCAGCCCCACCGCCGGGGTTAAGAATTCACCCCTCCACTTT
CDR3 protein: CASSPTAGVKNSPLHF

V gene: TRBV7-9
D gene: -
J gene: TRBJ1-1
clone size: -
CDR3 DNA: TGTGCCAGCAGCGTAGTAGGGAGGGCGAACACTGAAGCTTTCTTT
CDR3 protein: CASSVVGRANTEAFF

V gene: TRBV6-6
D gene: -
J gene: TRBJ2-7
clone size: -
CDR3 DNA: TGTGCCAGCAGTTACGAGCCGCCCTACGAGCAGTACTTC
CDR3 protein: CASSYEPPYEQYF

V gene: TRBV11-2
D gene: -
J gene: TRBJ2-7
clone size: -
CDR3 DNA: TGTGCCAGCAGCTCGAACAACTATGACTACGAGCAGTACTTC
CDR3 protein: CASSSNNYDYEQYF

V gene: TRBV6-1
D gene: TRBD1
J gene: TRBJ1-3
clone size: -
CDR3 DNA: TGTGCCAGCAGTGACAGGGGGATCACTGGAAACACCATATATTTT
CDR3 protein: CASSDRGITGNTIYF

V gene: TRBV28
D gene: -
J gene: TRBJ1-2
clone size: -
CDR3 DNA: TGTGCCAGCAGGGACGGACAGCAAGTTAACTATGGCTACACCTTC
CDR3 protein: CASRDGQQVNYGYTF

V gene: TRBV27
D gene: -
J gene: TRBJ1-2
clone size: -
CDR3 DNA: TGTGCCAGCAGTACCTTCTGGGGAGGCCGGGCTAACTATGGCTACACCTTC
CDR3 protein: CASSTFWGGRANYGYTF

V gene: TRBV4-3
D gene: TRBD1
J gene: TRBJ2-7
clone size: -
CDR3 DNA: TGCGCCAGCAGCCAAGGGACAGGTAACTACGAGCAGTACTTC
CDR3 protein: CASSQGTGNYEQYF

V gene: TRBV10-3
D gene: TRBD1
J gene: TRBJ2-7
clone size: once
CDR3 DNA: TGTGCCATCAGTGAGCCTGGACAGGGCGGCGTCGAGCAGTACTTC
CDR3 protein: CAISEPGQGGVEQYF

V gene: TRBV5-1
D gene: -
J gene: TRBJ2-5
clone size: few
CDR3 DNA: TGCGCCAGCAGCGTCATACAGGGATCGAGGGAGACCCAGTACTTC
CDR3 protein: CASSVIQGSRETQYF

V gene: TRBV27
D gene: TRBD2
J gene: TRBJ2-7
clone size: -
CDR3 DNA: TGTGCCAGCAGGACCCTAGCGGGGAGAACCTACGAGCAGTACTTC
CDR3 protein: CASRTLAGRTYEQYF

V gene: TRBV5-8
D gene: TRBD1
J gene: TRBJ2-5
clone size: -
CDR3 DNA: TGTGCCAGCAGCCGGAGGGGACAGGTACAGACCCAGTACTTC
CDR3 protein: CASSRRGQVQTQYF

V gene: TRBV19
D gene: -
J gene: TRBJ1-5
clone size: -
CDR3 DNA: TGTGCCAGTAGTCCGATGACAGAACAGCCCCAGCATTTT
CDR3 protein: CASSPMTEQPQHF

V gene: TRBV9
D gene: -
J gene: TRBJ1-1
clone size: -
CDR3 DNA: TGTGCCAGCAGCGTAGCCGTCCACGCGGGTGAAGCTTTCTTT
CDR3 protein: CASSVAVHAGEAFF

V gene: TRBV7-2
D gene: TRBD1
J gene: TRBJ2-3
clone size: -
CDR3 DNA: TGTGCCAGCAGCTCCGTCGACAGGGGAGATACGCAGTATTTT
CDR3 protein: CASSSVDRGDTQYF

V gene: TRBV6-6
D gene: TRBD1
J gene: TRBJ1-1
clone size: -
CDR3 DNA: TGTGCCAGCAGTTCCTCGGGACAGGTGAACACTGAAGCTTTCTTT
CDR3 protein: CASSSSGQVNTEAFF

V gene: TRBV19
D gene: -
J gene: TRBJ1-5
clone size: -
CDR3 DNA: TGTGCCAGTATCGGGGTGTCTAGCAATCAGCCCCAGCATTTT
CDR3 protein: CASIGVSSNQPQHF

V gene: TRBV6-1
D gene: TRBD1
J gene: TRBJ1-5
clone size: -
CDR3 DNA: TGTGCCAGCAGTGCGACAGGGAAACTTAGCAATCAGCCCCAGCATTTT
CDR3 protein: CASSATGKLSNQPQHF

V gene: TRBV24-1
D gene: TRBD2
J gene: TRBJ2-1
clone size: -
CDR3 DNA: TGTGCCACCAGTGATTCCCCACTAGCGGGGGGGCCCGGCAATGAGCAGTTCTTC
CDR3 protein: CATSDSPLAGGPGNEQFF

V gene: TRBV20-1
D gene: -
J gene: TRBJ1-2
clone size: -
CDR3 DNA: TGCAGTGCTAGAGATTTAGAGGGCTACACCTTC
CDR3 protein: CSARDLEGYTF

V gene: TRBV27
D gene: -
J gene: TRBJ2-7
clone size: -
CDR3 DNA: TGTGCCAGCAGTCGACAGCCCCTTGGGGAGCAGTACTTC
CDR3 protein: CASSRQPLGEQYF

V gene: TRBV7-9
D gene: -
J gene: TRBJ1-3
clone size: -
CDR3 DNA: TGTGCCAGCGCCGGGGGGGGACACCTGAGCTCTGGAAACACCATATATTTT
CDR3 protein: CASAGGGHLSSGNTIYF

V gene: TRBV6-5
D gene: -
J gene: TRBJ1-1
clone size: -
CDR3 DNA: TGTGCCAGCAGTCGCACAGGCGATGAAGCTTTCTTT
CDR3 protein: CASSRTGDEAFF

V gene: TRBV7-2
D gene: -
J gene: TRBJ1-5
clone size: -
CDR3 DNA: TGTGCCAGCAGCTTAGGAGGTTCAGGGCAGCCCCAGCATTTT
CDR3 protein: CASSLGGSGQPQHF

V gene: TRBV7-9
D gene: TRBD2
J gene: TRBJ2-5
clone size: -
CDR3 DNA: TGTGCCAGCAGCTTCCTTAGCGGGGTCCAAGAGACCCAGTACTTC
CDR3 protein: CASSFLSGVQETQYF

V gene: TRBV19
D gene: -
J gene: TRBJ1-1
clone size: -
CDR3 DNA: TGTGCCAGTAAGTCGGCCCAGGGACTATCCACTGAAGCTTTCTTT
CDR3 protein: CASKSAQGLSTEAFF

V gene: TRBV30
D gene: -
J gene: TRBJ1-2
clone size: -
CDR3 DNA: TGTGCCTGGAGAGAAGACAGGCGAGGCGTCTATGGCTACACCTTC
CDR3 protein: CAWREDRRGVYGYTF

V gene: TRBV4-3
D gene: TRBD1
J gene: TRBJ1-2
clone size: -
CDR3 DNA: TGCGCCAGCAGCCTGGACAGGGATGGGTATGGCTACACCTTC
CDR3 protein: CASSLDRDGYGYTF

V gene: TRBV19
D gene: -
J gene: TRBJ1-2
clone size: -
CDR3 DNA: TGTGCCAGCCGGGTAGCCCGGGATGGCTACACCTTC
CDR3 protein: CASRVARDGYTF

V gene: TRBV6-5
D gene: TRBD1
J gene: TRBJ1-6
clone size: few
CDR3 DNA: TGTGCCAGCAGTTACACCGGACAGGGAGGGAATTCACCCCTCCACTTT
CDR3 protein: CASSYTGQGGNSPLHF

V gene: TRBV20-1
D gene: -
J gene: TRBJ2-7
clone size: -
CDR3 DNA: TGCAGTGCTAGCCCAGGCTTTGAGCAGTACTTC
CDR3 protein: CSASPGFEQYF

V gene: TRBV14
D gene: -
J gene: TRBJ2-6
clone size: -
CDR3 DNA: TGTGCCAGCAGCCTCCTCCTTCCCGGGGCCAACGTCCTGACTTTC
CDR3 protein: CASSLLLPGANVLTF

V gene: TRBV7-3
D gene: -
J gene: TRBJ1-1
clone size: -
CDR3 DNA: TGTGCCAGCAGCTCTTATAAGGAGGCTGAAGCTTTCTTT
CDR3 protein: CASSSYKEAEAFF

V gene: TRBV18
D gene: TRBD1
J gene: TRBJ2-2
clone size: -
CDR3 DNA: TGTGCCAGCTCACGGATGGACAGGGGCCCGAACACCGGGGAGCTGTTTTTT
CDR3 protein: CASSRMDRGPNTGELFF

V gene: TRBV6-2/TRBV6-3
D gene: TRBD2
J gene: TRBJ2-1
clone size: once
CDR3 DNA: TGTGCCAGCAGTCGCGGGGGAGCGGGGGGGTGGTATGAGCAGTTCTTC
CDR3 protein: CASSRGGAGGWYEQFF

V gene: TRBV7-2
D gene: TRBD1
J gene: TRBJ2-5
clone size: -
CDR3 DNA: TGTGCCAGCAGTTTGCGAGCTACAGGGGGGGAGACCCAGTACTTC
CDR3 protein: CASSLRATGGETQYF

V gene: TRBV28
D gene: -
J gene: TRBJ2-7
clone size: -
CDR3 DNA: TGTGCCAGCAGTTTCGGAGCCAGGGCAGTTGGGCAGTACTTC
CDR3 protein: CASSFGARAVGQYF

V gene: TRBV10-1
D gene: -
J gene: TRBJ2-7
clone size: -
CDR3 DNA: TGCGCCACTTCGGGTTCAGGGACCTACGAGCAGTACTTC
CDR3 protein: CATSGSGTYEQYF

V gene: TRBV2
D gene: -
J gene: TRBJ2-3
clone size: -
CDR3 DNA: TGTGCCAGCAACACCGGGACTAGCACAGATACGCAGTATTTT
CDR3 protein: CASNTGTSTDTQYF

V gene: TRBV7-6
D gene: TRBD2
J gene: TRBJ2-1
clone size: -
CDR3 DNA: TGTGCCAGCAGCGGGGAGGGGTACAATGAGCAGTTCTTC
CDR3 protein: CASSGEGYNEQFF

V gene: TRBV2
D gene: TRBD1
J gene: TRBJ1-2
clone size: -
CDR3 DNA: TGTGCCAGCAGTTCTTCCGGGACAGGGGGTTATGGCTACACCTTC
CDR3 protein: CASSSSGTGGYGYTF

V gene: TRBV28
D gene: TRBD1
J gene: TRBJ2-6
clone size: -
CDR3 DNA: TGTGCCAGCAGTACCCGCTACAGGGGCTCAGGGGCCAACGTCCTGACTTTC
CDR3 protein: CASSTRYRGSGANVLTF

V gene: TRBV12-3/TRBV12-4
D gene: -
J gene: TRBJ2-7
clone size: -
CDR3 DNA: TGTGCCAGCAGTACCTGGGGGGTAGACGAGCAGTACTTC
CDR3 protein: CASSTWGVDEQYF